Below, 17 T cell receptor beta chains from the same sample are listed, as sequenced in a study of radiotherapy plus CTLA-4 blockade in lung cancer. Assay used: immunoSEQ multiplex PCR; TCRdb lists only in-frame clones, some missing. The top ten hold 9.5% to 10% of the sample, which has 70,000 to 85,000 clones, roughly 74% seen once. This sample comprised peripheral blood, obtained from a patient treated with radiotherapy plus ipilimumab. These receptors originate from a human donor with non-small cell lung cancer whose response to radiotherapy plus ipilimumab could not be evaluated.

V usage is TRBV27 and J usage is TRBJ2-7; TRBD1 matches 10 bases. CDR1 is MNHEY and CDR2 is SMNVEV in the germline V gene (reference sequence). This CDR3 spans 19 amino acids. Unmatched junction bases numbered 22, after V lost 5 bases and J lost 6 bases. CDR3 residues: CASSEPPDRGYRASSEQYF. The CDR3 DNA follows: TGTGCCAGCAGTGAGCCGCCGGACAGGGGGTATCGGGCCAGCTCCGAGCAGTACTTC.

This clone has just one count. The same CDR3 can be traced to other DNA sequences in this sample. This sequence joins TRBV29-1 and TRBJ1-1; no firm D call. Germline CDR1 is SQVTM and CDR2 is ANQGSEA. Trimming removed 6 bases from V and 1 base from J, with 9 bases in between. The CDR3 runs 12 residues. CDR3 amino acids: CSVAAGNTEAFF. DNA of the CDR3: TGCAGCGTAGCGGCAGGGAACACTGAAGCTTTCTTT. Full variable domain (missing parts from reference TRBV29-1 and TRBJ1-1): SAVISQKPSRDICQRGTSLTIQCQVDSQVTMMFWYRQQPGQSLTLIATANQGSEATYESGFVIDKFPISRPNLTFSTLTVSNMSPEDSSIYLCSVAAGNTEAFFGQGTRLTVV.

CDR3 protein: CASSLVQGRGTSPLHF. The CDR3, as DNA: TGCGCCAGCAGCTTGGTCCAGGGCAGGGGGACCTCACCCCTCCACTTT. V usage is TRBV5-1 and J usage is TRBJ1-6, with 7 positions matching TRBD1. The CDR3 extends over 16 amino acids. V lost 0 bases and J lost 10; bases outside the gene matches: 10. Per germline, CDR1 SGHRS and CDR2 YFSETQ.

This rearrangement joins TRBV10-3 to TRBJ2-5, with 12 bases identical to TRBD2. This CDR3 is 15 amino acids long. Germline V gene sequence: CDR1 ENHRY, CDR2 SYGVKD. The V gene end was trimmed by 8 bases and the J gene end by 2 bases; junction bases not matched to a gene: 6. CDR3 bases: TGTGCCATCGGCCGGGGGACTAGCGGGCAAGAGACCCAGTACTTC. Protein sequence: CAIGRGTSGQETQYF.

This rearrangement joins TRBV2 to TRBJ2-3; 8 bases fit TRBD1. The length of the CDR3 is 15 residues. Germline V gene data show CDR1 as SNHLY and CDR2 as FYNNEI. Trimming cost V 4 bases and J 1 base; bases outside gene matches: 4. The DNA of the CDR3 is TGTGCCAGCAGTGCGGTGACAGGGGGCACAGATACGCAGTATTTT. Translating gives CASSAVTGGTDTQYF.

A few counts support this clone. This chain joins TRBV5-1 and TRBJ2-2; 10 bases map to TRBD1. Trimming cost V 4 bases and J 4 bases; bases outside gene matches: 10. This CDR3 has 17 amino acids. CDR1 and CDR2 from the germline V gene are SGHRS and YFSETQ. CDR3 nucleotide sequence: TGCGCCAGCAGCCCCTACCGACAGGGGGCGAGCACCGGGGAGCTGTTTTTT. Its protein product is CASSPYRQGASTGELFF.

The chain employs TRBV7-8 and TRBJ1-2, with 7 bases that match TRBD1. With V trimmed by 6 bases and J by 6 bases, 4 bases remained unmatched. This CDR3 spans 12 amino acids. Germline loops: CDR1 SGHVS, CDR2 FQNEAQ. The CDR3: CASRGQNNGYTF. In DNA form, the CDR3 reads TGTGCCAGCAGGGGACAGAATAATGGCTACACCTTC.

The gene calls are TRBV29-1 and TRBJ2-2, with 8 bases lining up with TRBD1. The germline V gene encodes CDR1 SQVTM and CDR2 ANQGSEA. The J segment lost 6 bases and the V segment lost 6 bases, leaving 21 bases of the junction unmatched. CDR3 length: 18 amino acids. The CDR3 DNA sequence: TGCAGCGTGGGGGACGCAGGGGGCGCGATGTTTTCCCCCGGGGAGCTGTTTTTT. It yields the protein CSVGDAGGAMFSPGELFF.

The sample holds one count of this clone. The CDR3 spells CAWSSVSYNSPLHF. The CDR3 DNA sequence: TGTGCCTGGAGTTCAGTCTCCTATAATTCACCCCTCCACTTT. V and J are TRBV30 and TRBJ1-6; D not resolved. V dropped 2 bases and J dropped 0 bases, with 5 bases sitting between them. This CDR3 is built from 14 residues. Germline CDR1 is GTSNPN and CDR2 is SVGIG (reference sequence).

The genes are TRBV28 and TRBJ2-7, with a tentative D call TRBD2 (5 bases). CDR1 MDHEN and CDR2 SYDVKM come from the germline V gene. This CDR3 contains 13 residues. V was trimmed by 3 bases and J by 3 bases, leaving 9 bases between them. Here the CDR3 reads CASSFPTSYEQYF. In DNA form, the CDR3 reads TGTGCCAGCAGTTTTCCTACTAGCTACGAGCAGTACTTC.

V and J are TRBV28 and TRBJ1-6, with D tentatively TRBD1 (5 bases). Germline loops: CDR1 MDHEN, CDR2 SYDVKM. The V end was cut by 3 bases, the J end by 9 bases, with 12 bases between. CDR3 length: 14 residues. This CDR3 is CASSFAGWVSPLHF. The CDR3 DNA reads TGTGCCAGCAGTTTTGCAGGGTGGGTTTCACCCCTCCACTTT. The full variable domain, completed using reference TRBV28 and TRBJ1-6, is DVKVTQSSRYLVKRTGEKVFLECVQDMDHENMFWYRQDPGLGLRLIYFSYDVKMKEKGDIPEGYSVSREKKERFSLILESASTNQTSMYLCASSFAGWVSPLHFGNGTRLTVT.

V usage is TRBV10-3 and J usage is TRBJ2-5, with no clear D. The germline V gene has CDR1 ENHRY and CDR2 SYGVKD. This CDR3 spans 13 amino acids. The V end was cut by 2 bases, the J end by 5 bases, with 9 bases between. In nucleotides, the CDR3 is TGTGCCATCAGTGAGATGAGAGGCGAGACCCAGTACTTC. This translates into CAISEMRGETQYF.

The gene calls are TRBV5-1 and TRBJ2-4, with D maybe TRBD2 (6 bases). Germline assignment: CDR1 SGHRS and CDR2 YFSETQ. The CDR3 loop spans 16 amino acids. V lost 0 bases and J lost 0, with 10 bases in between. The CDR3 DNA sequence: TGCGCCAGCAGCTTGGAGTGGGGAGGAGCCAAAAACATTCAGTACTTC. Protein sequence: CASSLEWGGAKNIQYF.

The chain combines TRBV27 with TRBJ1-2, with 7 bases matching TRBD1. J was trimmed by 8 bases and V by 5 bases; bases with no gene match: 17. Looked up from germline, CDR1 is MNHEY and CDR2 is SMNVEV (reference sequence). The CDR3 consists of 16 residues. This chain's CDR3 is CASSQNLDRVSQGYTF. As DNA, the CDR3 is TGTGCCAGCAGTCAGAACCTAGACAGGGTGTCACAGGGCTACACCTTC.

The V call is TRBV12-5, the J call TRBJ2-7, with TRBD1 matching 7 bases. The germline V gene has CDR1 LGHNT and CDR2 FRNRAP. The CDR3 is 14 residues long. The trim removed 1 base at V and 3 bases at J, leaving 3 bases unmatched. Here the CDR3 reads CASGLGWDSYEQYF. CDR3 DNA sequence: TGTGCTAGTGGTTTGGGATGGGACAGCTACGAGCAGTACTTC.

This chain connects TRBV27 to TRBJ1-5, with 8 nucleotides matching TRBD1. The V segment lost 3 bases and the J segment 7 bases; nucleotides outside the gene matches: 8. Germline assignment: CDR1 MNHEY and CDR2 SMNVEV (reference sequence). The CDR3 runs to 15 residues. The CDR3 is CASSLGRTGRQPQHF. In nucleotides, the CDR3 is TGTGCCAGCAGTTTGGGACGGACAGGGCGGCAGCCCCAGCATTTT.

The chain links TRBV5-5 to TRBJ2-7; 9 bases are a match to TRBD1. J gave up 2 bases and V 4 bases, and 10 bases lay outside the gene matches. CDR1 is SGHKS, CDR2 YYEKEE, per germline (reference sequence). The CDR3 is 16 amino acids. DNA of the CDR3: TGTGCCAGCAGCCATATCGGGGACAGGGCTACCTACGAGCAGTACTTC. Its translation is CASSHIGDRATYEQYF.